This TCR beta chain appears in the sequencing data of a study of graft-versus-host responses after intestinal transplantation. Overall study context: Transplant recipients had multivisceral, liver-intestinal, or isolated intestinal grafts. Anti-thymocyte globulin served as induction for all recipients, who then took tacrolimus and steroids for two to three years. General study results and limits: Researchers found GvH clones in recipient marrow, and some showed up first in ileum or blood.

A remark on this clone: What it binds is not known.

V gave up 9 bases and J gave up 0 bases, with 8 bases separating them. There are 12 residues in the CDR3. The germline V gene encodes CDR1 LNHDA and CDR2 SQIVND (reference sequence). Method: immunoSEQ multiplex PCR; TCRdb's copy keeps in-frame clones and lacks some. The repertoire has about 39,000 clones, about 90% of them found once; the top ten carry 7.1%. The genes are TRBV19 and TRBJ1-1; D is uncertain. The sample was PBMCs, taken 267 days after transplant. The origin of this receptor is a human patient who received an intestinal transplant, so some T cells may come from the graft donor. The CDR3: CASRYMNTEAFF. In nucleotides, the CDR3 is TGTGCCAGCAGGTATATGAACACTGAAGCTTTCTTT.